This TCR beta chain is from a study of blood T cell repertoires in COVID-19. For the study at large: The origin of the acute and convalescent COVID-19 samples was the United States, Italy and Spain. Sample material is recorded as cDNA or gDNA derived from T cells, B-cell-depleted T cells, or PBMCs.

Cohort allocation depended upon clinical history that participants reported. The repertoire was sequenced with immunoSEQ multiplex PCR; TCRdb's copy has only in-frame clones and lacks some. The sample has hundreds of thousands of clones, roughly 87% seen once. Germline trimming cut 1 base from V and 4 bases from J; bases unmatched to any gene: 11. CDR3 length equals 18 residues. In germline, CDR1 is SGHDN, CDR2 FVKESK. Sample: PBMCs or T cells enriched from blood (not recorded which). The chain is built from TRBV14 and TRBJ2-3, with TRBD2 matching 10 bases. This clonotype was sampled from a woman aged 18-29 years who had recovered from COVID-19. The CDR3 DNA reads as TGTGCCAGCAGCCAAGGCAGCGGGGGGGCCGATTGGGCAGATACGCAGTATTTT. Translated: CASSQGSGGADWADTQYF.